Below, 29 T cell receptor beta chains from the same sample are listed, as sequenced in a study of cytomegalovirus exposure and HLA in healthy donors. Vbeta (60) and Jbeta (13) primers were used in the PCR. Some clones are missing from TCRdb's copy, which holds only in-frame ones; the method was immunoSEQ multiplex PCR. The sample shows approximately 160,000 clones, 80% to 90% of them seen only once. The specimen was PBMCs. These receptors originate from a young woman in good health and CMV-seronegative.

The V call is TRBV6-5, the J call TRBJ2-7, with D possibly being TRBD1 (6 bases). The CDR3 is 15 residues long. Germline V CDR1 and CDR2: MNHEY, SVGAGI. Trimming pared 6 bases from V and 6 bases from J, leaving 21 bases between. CDR3 residues: CASRAWGTPNGEQYF. For the CDR3, the DNA is TGTGCCAGCAGAGCTTGGGGGACACCCAACGGCGAGCAGTACTTC.

CDR3 residues: CASSISAEAFEQYF. The CDR3 bases are TGTGCCAGTAGTATCTCGGCCGAGGCTTTCGAGCAGTACTTC. V is TRBV19 and J is TRBJ2-7, with D uncertain. The CDR3 covers 14 residues. V lost 3 bases and J lost 6, with 15 bases in between. Germline loops: CDR1 LNHDA, CDR2 SQIVND (reference sequence).

This chain uses TRBV10-3 with TRBJ1-1, with 7 bases identical to TRBD1. The CDR3 extends over 13 amino acids. Germline V CDR1 and CDR2: ENHRY, SYGVKD. V shed 6 bases, J shed 7 bases, and the junction held 8 bases outside the gene matches. The CDR3 region has the DNA TGTGCCATCAGCAGACAGGGAGCTAGTGAAGCTTTCTTT. It is translated as CAISRQGASEAFF.

V usage is TRBV5-1 and J usage is TRBJ1-3; D unresolved. Trimming removed 4 bases at V and 2 bases at J, with 10 bases between. Germline CDR1 and CDR2: SGHRS and YFSETQ. The CDR3 spans 14 residues. Written as DNA, the CDR3 is TGCGCCAGCAGCCACGACATTGCTGGAAACACCATATATTTT. Translation: CASSHDIAGNTIYF.

The V and J genes are TRBV6-5 and TRBJ1-1, with 7 bases identical to TRBD1. This CDR3 has 16 amino acids. Losses at the gene ends were 4 bases for V and 1 base for J; bases not matched to a gene: 9. Germline-derived CDR1 and CDR2 are MNHEY and SVGAGI. CDR3 nucleotides: TGTGCCAGCAGTTCCCGACAGGGAGTCAGGAACACTGAAGCTTTCTTT. Its translation is CASSSRQGVRNTEAFF.

The chain combines TRBV28 with TRBJ2-7, with 7 bases matching TRBD1. In germline, CDR1 is MDHEN, CDR2 SYDVKM. The CDR3 extends over 16 amino acids. V dropped 5 bases and J dropped 2; count of bases not matched to a gene: 12. The CDR3 sequence: CASSPHRGSPTYEQYF. The CDR3 nucleotides read TGTGCCAGCAGTCCCCACAGGGGATCCCCTACCTACGAGCAGTACTTC.

The V and J genes are TRBV6-5 and TRBJ1-3, with D maybe TRBD1 (5 bases). In germline, CDR1 is MNHEY, CDR2 SVGAGI. Trimming left V 6 bases short and J 4 bases short, with 16 bases between. CDR3 length: 15 amino acids. For the CDR3, the DNA is TGTGCCAGCAGCCTCGACAGCCACTCGGGAAACACCATATATTTT. Its protein is CASSLDSHSGNTIYF.

This clone was counted only a few times. The chain links TRBV4-1 to TRBJ1-1; 8 bases line up with TRBD1. J lost 1 base, V lost 3 bases, and 4 bases had no gene match. The CDR3 length is 15 residues. CDR1 MGHRA and CDR2 YSYEKL come from the germline V gene. The CDR3 bases are TGCGCCAGCAGCCATTACAGGGGGGAGAACACTGAAGCTTTCTTT. This encodes CASSHYRGENTEAFF.

The chain uses TRBV5-1 and TRBJ1-2; D may be TRBD1 (6 bases). CDR1 SGHRS and CDR2 YFSETQ come from the germline V gene. Trimming removed 0 bases from V and 6 bases from J, with 9 bases in between. This CDR3 region has 13 residues. CDR3 sequence reads: CASSLGWTDGYTF. CDR3 nucleotides: TGCGCCAGCAGCTTGGGCTGGACAGATGGCTACACCTTC.

The chain has TRBV28 and TRBJ2-1, with TRBD2 matching 10 bases. Germline lookup yields CDR1 MDHEN and CDR2 SYDVKM. V shed 5 bases and J 7 bases; nucleotides not matched to a gene: 11. This CDR3 is built from 16 residues. Written as DNA, the CDR3 is TGTGCCAGCAGTCAACCCCTAGCGGGAGCCCGAAATGAGCAGTTCTTC. Its translation is CASSQPLAGARNEQFF.

This chain links TRBV27 with TRBJ2-5; no firm D call. TRBJ2-7 explains the end of the DNA better; the J call may be wrong. The CDR3 covers 12 residues. The germline V gene has CDR1 MNHEY and CDR2 SMNVEV (reference sequence). CDR3 nucleotides: TGTGCCAGCAGTCTCCTCCACTACGAGCAGTACTTC. Translated, it gives CASSLLHYEQYF.

The chain employs TRBV27 and TRBJ2-3; D is possibly TRBD1 (6 bases). CDR3 size: 12 residues. Between the trimmed V and J ends, which lost 5 bases and 6 bases, there was a span of 9 bases. Germline V CDR1 and CDR2: MNHEY, SMNVEV (reference sequence). In DNA, the CDR3 is TGTGCCAGCAGTGACAGGCTTGATACGCAGTATTTT. Translation: CASSDRLDTQYF.

The chain couples TRBV28 to TRBJ2-5, with D unclear. Near its end, the DNA agrees better with TRBJ2-7, so the J call may be wrong. Germline assignment: CDR1 MDHEN and CDR2 SYDVKM. The length of the CDR3 is 12 residues. CDR3 residues: CASSLLGYEQYF. The CDR3 DNA follows: TGTGCCAGCAGTTTATTGGGCTACGAGCAGTACTTC.

This chain links TRBV9 with TRBJ2-2, with TRBD2 as a possible D gene (5 bases). V lost 4 bases and J lost 0, with 19 bases in between. The CDR3 has 18 amino acids. Per the germline V gene, CDR1 is SGDLS and CDR2 is YYNGEE. CDR3 protein: CASSLDLPSPSNTGELFF. The DNA for the CDR3 is TGTGCCAGCAGCCTCGACCTACCTAGCCCGTCGAACACCGGGGAGCTGTTTTTT. The variable domain in full, completed from reference TRBV9 and TRBJ2-2, reads DSGVTQTPKHLITATGQRVTLRCSPRSGDLSVYWYQQSLDQGLQFLIQYYNGEERAKGNILERFSAQQFPDLHSELNLSSLELGDSALYFCASSLDLPSPSNTGELFFGEGSRLTVL.

The chain uses TRBV6-5 and TRBJ1-2, with TRBD1 as a possible D gene (6 bases). V shed 7 bases and J shed 4 bases, with 10 bases lying between them. From germline, CDR1 is MNHEY and CDR2 SVGAGI. CDR3 length: 12 residues. The CDR3 sequence is CASKTGFYGYTF. In nucleotides, the CDR3 is TGTGCCAGCAAAACAGGGTTCTATGGCTACACCTTC.

The CDR3 sequence is CASSPHRGDYGYTF. In DNA form, the CDR3 reads TGTGCCAGCAGTCCCCATCGGGGAGACTATGGCTACACCTTC. J is TRBJ1-2 and V is TRBV27; D not resolved. The CDR3 has 14 amino acids. V was trimmed by 5 bases and J by 3 bases, leaving 13 bases between them. Germline V gene sequence: CDR1 MNHEY, CDR2 SMNVEV (reference sequence).

This clone turned up a few times. This chain uses TRBV2 with TRBJ2-1; maybe TRBD2 (6 bases). The length of the CDR3 is 13 residues. Trimming took 8 bases from V and 4 from J, leaving 12 bases between them. Looked up from germline, CDR1 is SNHLY and CDR2 is FYNNEI. CDR3 residues: CASSSGPYNEQFF. The CDR3 DNA sequence: TGTGCCAGCTCCAGCGGGCCATACAATGAGCAGTTCTTC.

V gene TRBV28 combines with J gene TRBJ1-1; 7 bases agree with TRBD1. V lost 8 bases to trimming and J lost 0 bases; unmatched junction nucleotides: 6. The CDR3 spans 14 residues. Germline CDR1 MDHEN, CDR2 SYDVKM. In nucleotides, the CDR3 is TGTGCCAGCCAAGAGACAGGGTTGAACACTGAAGCTTTCTTT. Amino acids: CASQETGLNTEAFF.

This chain joins TRBV15 and TRBJ2-4; D is possibly TRBD1 (5 bases). CDR1 is LNHNV and CDR2 is YYDKDF in the germline V gene (reference sequence). Trimming removed 1 base at V and 15 bases at J, with 16 bases between. The CDR3 is 13 residues long. The CDR3 here is CATSRAGFLNSYF. The CDR3 DNA is TGTGCCACCAGCAGAGCAGGGTTCCTTAATTCGTACTTC. Complete variable domain (other parts from reference TRBV15 and TRBJ2-4): DAMVIQNPRYQVTQFGKPVTLSCSQTLNHNVMYWYQQKSSQAPKLLFHYYDKDFNNEADTPDNFQSRRPNTSFCFLDIRSPGLGDTAMYLCATSRAGFLNSYFGAGTRLSVL.

The J gene is TRBJ2-1, the V gene TRBV27, with 12 bases aligning to TRBD2. There are 14 residues in the CDR3. CDR1 is MNHEY, CDR2 SMNVEV, per germline (reference sequence). V shed 6 bases and J 5 bases; nucleotides not matched to a gene: 2. CDR3 residues: CASSRTSGDNEQFF. CDR3 coding DNA: TGTGCCAGCAGCCGGACTAGCGGGGACAATGAGCAGTTCTTC.

The V call is TRBV19, the J call TRBJ2-7; TRBD2 is a possible D gene (5 bases). This CDR3 is built from 16 residues. Germline V lookup: CDR1 LNHDA, CDR2 SQIVND (reference sequence). V was trimmed by 3 bases and J by 3 bases, leaving 18 bases between them. The CDR3 coding sequence is TGTGCCAGTAGTATGTTAGGGCGGACTGATTTCTACGAGCAGTACTTC. Translation: CASSMLGRTDFYEQYF. The whole variable domain, remainder taken from reference TRBV19 and TRBJ2-7, is DGGITQSPKYLFRKEGQNVTLSCEQNLNHDAMYWYRQDPGQGLRLIYYSQIVNDFQKGDIAEGYSVSREKKESFPLTVTSAQKNPTAFYLCASSMLGRTDFYEQYFGPGTRLTVT.

This chain uses TRBV7-8 with TRBJ2-5, with D tentatively TRBD1 (6 bases). Trimming pared 1 base from V and 2 bases from J, leaving 8 bases between. This CDR3 spans 14 amino acids. Looked up from germline, CDR1 is SGHVS and CDR2 is FQNEAQ. DNA of the CDR3: TGTGCCAGCAGCTTAGGGGGACAACAAGAGACCCAGTACTTC. Amino acids: CASSLGGQQETQYF.

The CDR3 protein is CASRTSGDTQYF. DNA of the CDR3: TGTGCCAGCAGGACTTCGGGAGATACGCAGTATTTT. The chain couples TRBV5-4 to TRBJ2-3; D is unresolved. The CDR3 totals 12 residues. V was clipped by 5 bases and J by 5 bases, with 9 bases between them. CDR1 is SGHNT, CDR2 YYREEE, per germline (reference sequence). Filled out from reference TRBV5-4 and TRBJ2-3, the complete variable domain reads ETGVTQSPTHLIKTRGQQVTLRCSSQSGHNTVSWYQQALGQGPQFIFQYYREEENGRGNFPPRFSGLQFPNYSSELNVNALELDDSALYLCASRTSGDTQYFGPGTRLTVL.

In DNA form, the CDR3 reads TGCGCCAGCAGCTTGGCAGGGACTAGCGGGAGGGGGTACAATGAGCAGTTCTTC. Its translation is CASSLAGTSGRGYNEQFF. This chain links TRBV5-1 with TRBJ2-1, with 16 nucleotides matching TRBD2. Germline values: CDR1 SGHRS, CDR2 YFSETQ. There are 18 residues in the CDR3. V dropped 0 bases and J dropped 4; count of bases not matched to a gene: 4.

This rearrangement joins TRBV28 to TRBJ2-2, with TRBD2 matching over 14 bases. This CDR3 spans 15 amino acids. The germline V gene encodes CDR1 MDHEN and CDR2 SYDVKM. Trimming at V came to 3 bases and at J to 7 bases, leaving 1 base not matched to a gene. The CDR3 reads CASSLTSGRVGELFF. The CDR3 bases are TGTGCCAGCAGTTTGACTAGCGGGAGGGTCGGGGAGCTGTTTTTT.

The V and J genes are TRBV5-1 and TRBJ2-7; D unclear. The CDR3 covers 14 residues. V dropped 1 base and J dropped 3 bases, with 11 bases sitting between them. Germline V gene data show CDR1 as SGHRS and CDR2 as YFSETQ. The CDR3 nucleotides read TGCGCCAGCAGCTTGACTGGAGACCTCTACGAGCAGTACTTC. Translation gives CASSLTGDLYEQYF.

The V gene is TRBV6-6, the J gene TRBJ2-3, with 8 bases lining up with TRBD2. V lost 5 bases to trimming and J lost 4 bases; unmatched junction nucleotides: 8. Per the germline V gene, CDR1 is MNHNY and CDR2 is SVGAGI (reference sequence). This CDR3 is 15 amino acids long. DNA for the CDR3: TGTGCCAGCAGTCTAGCGGGCCTGTCGGCAGATACGCAGTATTTT. Protein sequence: CASSLAGLSADTQYF.

The genes are TRBV2 and TRBJ2-2, with a tentative D call TRBD2 (5 bases). The V and J ends lost 5 bases and 1 base respectively, with 14 bases between them. The CDR3 extends over 16 amino acids. Germline CDR1 reads SNHLY; CDR2 reads FYNNEI. CDR3: CASSSSGLMNTGELFF. The CDR3 nucleotides read TGTGCCAGCAGTTCGTCCGGACTGATGAACACCGGGGAGCTGTTTTTT.

The chain is built from TRBV9 and TRBJ1-1, with unresolved D. V lost 5 bases, J lost 7 bases, and 15 bases lay in between. This CDR3 is built from 13 residues. From germline, CDR1 is SGDLS and CDR2 YYNGEE. The CDR3 loop is CASREPVRDEAFF. CDR3 nucleotide sequence: TGTGCCAGCAGGGAGCCAGTCCGGGATGAAGCTTTCTTT.